This T cell receptor beta chain was recorded in a study of control samples from healthy donors and cancer patients. Generated by immunoSEQ multiplex PCR, the TCRdb table keeps only in-frame clones and is missing some. The data hold about 150,000 clones, with around 92% observed a single time. The CDR3 is made up of 11 amino acids. Sequences were obtained from blood. The chain has TRBV7-5 and TRBJ2-1; the D call TRBD2 from the table was never checked on the DNA. TRBV7-5 is a documented pseudogene. The sequence came from a woman between 35 and 50 years old in good health. The DNA of the CDR3 is TGTGTCAGAAAGCCGCGGGGCGAGCAGTTCTTC. It translates to CVRKPRGEQFF.